The rows below give T cell receptor beta chains drawn from one sample of a study of blood T cell repertoires in COVID-19. Clones were read by immunoSEQ multiplex PCR, and TCRdb kept only the in-frame ones, dropping some. The sample lists about 94,000 clones; about 80% were seen once. Sequencing input: peripheral blood. The source is a man in his 60s with acute or convalescent COVID-19. Both conserved end residues are part of each CDR3. D genes are given only for firm matches. The size of a clone is reported for some rows only, either as once, few or many, or as a class for expanded clones.

clone size: -; CDR3 length: 14; J gene: TRBJ1-2; D gene: -; V gene: TRBV7-3; CDR3 protein: CASSLTPAGRGYTF; CDR3 DNA: TGTGCCAGCAGCTTAACGCCCGCAGGGCGTGGCTACACCTTC
clone size: -; CDR3 length: 14; J gene: TRBJ2-2; D gene: -; V gene: TRBV19; CDR3 protein: CASSMVPATGELFF; CDR3 DNA: TGTGCCAGTAGTATGGTACCAGCGACCGGGGAGCTGTTTTTT
clone size: -; CDR3 length: 12; J gene: TRBJ1-2; D gene: TRBD1; V gene: TRBV30; CDR3 protein: CARRWTGNGYTF; CDR3 DNA: TGTGCTCGCAGATGGACAGGGAATGGCTACACCTTC
clone size: once; CDR3 length: 13; J gene: TRBJ2-7; D gene: TRBD1; V gene: TRBV11-2; CDR3 protein: CASSWTGLDEQYF; CDR3 DNA: TGTGCCAGCAGCTGGACAGGGTTAGACGAGCAGTACTTC
clone size: -; CDR3 length: 17; J gene: TRBJ2-3; D gene: TRBD2; V gene: TRBV4-2; CDR3 protein: CASSQEGTSGGRHTQYF; CDR3 DNA: TGTGCCAGCAGCCAAGAAGGGACTAGCGGGGGGCGGCATACGCAGTATTTT
clone size: -; CDR3 length: 12; J gene: TRBJ1-6; D gene: -; V gene: TRBV19; CDR3 protein: CASSSRDSPLHF; CDR3 DNA: TGTGCCAGTAGTTCGAGAGATTCACCCCTCCACTTT
clone size: -; CDR3 length: 12; J gene: TRBJ1-2; D gene: TRBD1; V gene: TRBV30; CDR3 protein: CAWNQGARGYTF; CDR3 DNA: TGTGCCTGGAATCAGGGGGCGAGAGGCTACACCTTC
clone size: -; CDR3 length: 14; J gene: TRBJ1-3; D gene: -; V gene: TRBV14; CDR3 protein: CASSRGNSGNTIYF; CDR3 DNA: TGTGCCAGCAGCCGAGGGAACTCTGGAAACACCATATATTTT
clone size: -; CDR3 length: 18; J gene: TRBJ2-6; D gene: TRBD1; V gene: TRBV23-1; CDR3 protein: CASGGQGRLSSGANVLTF; CDR3 DNA: TGCGCCAGCGGAGGACAGGGACGGCTCAGCTCTGGGGCCAACGTCCTGACTTTC
clone size: -; CDR3 length: 17; J gene: TRBJ2-1; D gene: TRBD1; V gene: TRBV9; CDR3 protein: CASSPRPGQGAFNEQFF; CDR3 DNA: TGTGCCAGCAGCCCTAGACCGGGACAGGGGGCGTTCAATGAGCAGTTCTTC
clone size: -; CDR3 length: 15; J gene: TRBJ2-1; D gene: -; V gene: TRBV5-1; CDR3 protein: CASSIAGTIYNEQFF; CDR3 DNA: TGCGCCAGCAGCATAGCCGGGACAATATACAATGAGCAGTTCTTC
clone size: -; CDR3 length: 16; J gene: TRBJ2-2; D gene: TRBD2; V gene: TRBV4-1; CDR3 protein: CASSLGVAGVTGELFF; CDR3 DNA: TGCGCCAGCAGCCTCGGTGTAGCGGGAGTCACCGGGGAGCTGTTTTTT
clone size: -; CDR3 length: 13; J gene: TRBJ1-1; D gene: TRBD1; V gene: TRBV6-5; CDR3 protein: CASTSGQGGKAFF; CDR3 DNA: TGTGCCAGCACCTCAGGACAGGGCGGTAAAGCTTTCTTT